This T cell receptor beta chain was sequenced during a study of blood T cells in healthy people across ages. After removal of 5 bases from V and 11 bases from J, the junction contained 9 bases not matched to a gene. This CDR3 comprises 14 residues. Looked up from germline, CDR1 is ENHRY and CDR2 is SYGVKD. A J-beta primer mix and a sample-barcoded 5' primer were used in a second PCR of about 7 to 11 cycles. TCRdb called the 5' RACE reads again in MiXCR, with one record for every CDR3 protein. Seen here are fewer than 900,000 distinct CDR3 sequences, around 34% observed once, and the top ten hold under 15%.

This chain joins TRBV10-3 and TRBJ2-5, with 12 positions matching TRBD2. Sequenced sample: blood. The sequence came from a man aged 18 to 35 in good health. The chain's CDR3 is CAISRTSGMKEQYF. CDR3 nucleotide sequence: TGTGCCATCAGTAGGACTAGCGGGATGAAAGAGCAGTACTTC.